This entry concerns a single T cell receptor beta chain. Its antigen specificity is not known. One base away there is no much larger clone; base qualities are not given. The time point label corresponds to: recipient sample about 28 days before transplant, after cytoreduction. Recipient blood was collected about 28 days before transplant and at days 30, 100 and 180 after transplant. Nuclei Lysis Solution was used to extract genomic DNA from fresh or cryopreserved unfractionated peripheral blood mononuclear cells. This entry is derived from a study of T cell clonotyping in hematopoietic cell transplantation (dated by TCRdb to 2020 to 2023). As for the study more broadly: Pretransplant recipient samples were obtained after cytoreduction. A total of 135 blood samples were collected in the study from 35 to 45 consecutive transplant recipients and their related donors. Patients were recruited between September 2015 and early 2017 and followed until late 2020 or death. Here is what the overall study found, with its caveats: The sample size was limited and the cells went unsorted, which meant the CD4 and CD8 repertoire contributions could not be told apart. Only a small fraction of recipient repertoires overlapped donor repertoires, with over 97% appearing de novo at the given depth. After transplant, TCR diversity in recipients dropped, and pathologically expanded clonotypes climbed progressively between day 30 and day 180. Donor and pretransplant recipient Inverse Simpson Index values predicted broader posttransplant TCR repertoire diversity.

The immunoSEQ assay, a bias-controlled multiplex PCR using V- and J-specific primers, was used to amplify TCR beta CDR3 regions from genomic DNA. A second PCR step added a proprietary barcode and Illumina adapter sequences to the CDR3 amplicons. CDR3 libraries were sequenced on an Illumina MiSeq instrument. Per the authors' processing: Export and quality control were handled in immunoSEQ Analyzer 3.0, while downstream analyses relied on R Bioconductor and Immunarch. Only productive rearrangements in the normalized downsampled data set were used to calculate repertoire metrics. In the normalized cohort, clonotypes with more than 5 templates were defined as pathologically expanded. The Inverse Simpson Index was used to measure repertoire diversity. To capture all clonotypes, CMV-specificity analyses were performed on the non-normalized data set. TCRdb's version of the immuneACCESS table is confined to in-frame rearrangements and falls short of the full clone set. An unresolved V gene accounts for under half of the shortfall where checked; the remainder is of unknown origin. V, J and clone size are those of that table, while D and trimming were read from the DNA. In all, the sample holds about 45,000 clones, and approximately 80% of those were seen once. The top ten clones comprise approximately 4.9% of the sample.

The receptor was derived from a man aged 60 to 69 with myelodysplastic syndrome. Some clones in this sample may be carry-over from other donors' samples. Material: peripheral blood mononuclear cells, obtained before stem cell transplant.

The CDR3 loop reads CASSGGYSNQPQHF. The sequenced DNA is TGTGCCAGCAGCGGTGGATATAGCAATCAGCCCCAGCATTTT. The chain was built from TRBV9 and TRBJ1-5; too little of a D gene remains to name it. In the germline V gene, CDR1 corresponds to SGDLS and CDR2 to YYNGEE. V is reduced by 3 bases and J by 0 bases, leaving a spacing of 7 bases between them. The CDR3 has 14 amino acids, counting the end cysteine and phenylalanine. Here the CDR3 DNA is all that survives: 42 bases in frame from base 1. With all but the CDR3 taken from the reference TRBV9 and TRBJ1-5 genes, the full variable domain is: DSGVTQTPKHLITATGQRVTLRCSPRSGDLSVYWYQQSLDQGLQFLIQYYNGEERAKGNILERFSAQQFPDLHSELNLSSLELGDSALYFCASSGGYSNQPQHFGDGTRLSIL.